Following are 9 T cell receptor beta chains from one sample sequenced in a study of shared clonotypes between healthy human individuals. Data came from immunoSEQ multiplex PCR; TCRdb stores just in-frame clones and leaves some out. This table holds around 1.9 million clones, about 93% found once. Naive CD8 cells comprised CD45RO-negative, CCR7-positively selected cells, excluding terminally differentiated effector memory CD45RA+ cells. The sequenced sample was naive CD8+ T cells from PBMCs. These TCRs come from a man younger than 35 in good health. Some clones in this sample may be carry-over from other donors' samples.

The V call is TRBV6-1, the J call TRBJ2-1; 9 bases line up with TRBD2. Looked up from germline, CDR1 is MNHNS and CDR2 is SASEGT. Trimming at V came to 3 bases and at J to 10 bases, leaving 7 bases not matched to a gene. The CDR3 consists of 14 residues. CDR3 in amino acids: CASSDPREGREQFF. CDR3 sequence (DNA): TGTGCCAGCAGTGATCCGCGGGAGGGGAGGGAGCAGTTCTTC.

The CDR3 loop reads CASSLGLAGIDTQYF. The CDR3 region has the DNA TGTGCCAGCAGTCTGGGACTAGCGGGGATAGATACGCAGTATTTT. The V call is TRBV28, the J call TRBJ2-3; TRBD2 agrees at 13 bases. Trimming at V came to 5 bases and at J to 5 bases, leaving 4 bases not matched to a gene. Germline CDR1 reads MDHEN; CDR2 reads SYDVKM. The CDR3 runs to 15 residues.

The rearrangement uses TRBV7-9 and TRBJ1-2; D uncertain. Germline V gene data show CDR1 as SEHNR and CDR2 as FQNEAQ (reference sequence). The CDR3 loop spans 14 amino acids. V was clipped by 5 bases and J by 3 bases, with 13 bases between them. CDR3 region: CASSLRGDDYGYTF. The CDR3 bases are TGTGCCAGCAGCCTTCGTGGTGACGACTATGGCTACACCTTC.

This clone was picked up one time. The sample has other DNA sequences that encode this CDR3 too. This chain joins TRBV27 and TRBJ1-5; TRBD1 matches 8 bases. The V segment lost 6 bases and the J segment 1 base; nucleotides outside the gene matches: 2. This CDR3 is 14 amino acids long. In germline, CDR1 is MNHEY, CDR2 SMNVEV (reference sequence). This CDR3 is CASRPGGSNQPQHF. The CDR3 region has the DNA TGTGCCAGCAGGCCAGGGGGCAGCAATCAGCCCCAGCATTTT.

This clone has a single count. This rearrangement joins TRBV4-3 to TRBJ2-3, with D unclear. There are 17 residues in the CDR3. The V gene's germline CDR1 is LGHNA and CDR2 YSLEER. Trimming shortened V by 0 bases and J by 2 bases, and 15 bases separated the two germline ends. The CDR3 DNA reads as TGCGCCAGCAGCCAAGATTGGCGGAAGAGCTACACAGATACGCAGTATTTT. Its protein product is CASSQDWRKSYTDTQYF.

This chain connects TRBV28 to TRBJ2-7; D may be TRBD1 or TRBD2 (6 bases each). CDR1 MDHEN and CDR2 SYDVKM come from the germline V gene. V lost 2 bases, J lost 3 bases, and 11 bases lay in between. This CDR3 spans 14 amino acids. The CDR3 nucleotides are TGTGCCAGCAGTTTAGGTAGGGGGGACTACGAGCAGTACTTC. Residues: CASSLGRGDYEQYF. Together with reference TRBV28 and TRBJ2-7, the CDR3 gives the full variable domain: DVKVTQSSRYLVKRTGEKVFLECVQDMDHENMFWYRQDPGLGLRLIYFSYDVKMKEKGDIPEGYSVSREKKERFSLILESASTNQTSMYLCASSLGRGDYEQYFGPGTRLTVT.

V usage is TRBV7-8 and J usage is TRBJ1-5; D unclear. CDR3 length equals 14 residues. From germline, CDR1 is SGHVS and CDR2 FQNEAQ. The ends were cut back, 6 bases at V and 5 bases at J, with 14 bases in the middle. The CDR3 loop is CASSFLGRHQPQHF. In DNA, the CDR3 is TGTGCCAGCAGTTTTCTAGGCAGACATCAGCCCCAGCATTTT.

The chain couples TRBV6-5 to TRBJ2-7, with D possibly called TRBD1 or TRBD2 (5 bases each). Deletions cut 2 bases from V and 6 bases from J, with 17 bases between. Germline CDR1 and CDR2: MNHEY and SVGAGI. There are 15 residues in the CDR3. The CDR3 DNA is TGTGCCAGCAGTTACACCTCGAGGGCTGGGGGCGAGCAGTACTTC. It yields the protein CASSYTSRAGGEQYF.

The gene calls are TRBV28 and TRBJ1-1, with a weak D call TRBD1 (5 bases). Per germline, CDR1 MDHEN and CDR2 SYDVKM. V lost 6 bases to trimming and J lost 5 bases, with 16 bases between them. The CDR3 contains 14 residues. CDR3 in DNA: TGTGCCAGCAGGGGATCCAAGGGGTATACTGAAGCTTTCTTT. This gives the protein CASRGSKGYTEAFF.